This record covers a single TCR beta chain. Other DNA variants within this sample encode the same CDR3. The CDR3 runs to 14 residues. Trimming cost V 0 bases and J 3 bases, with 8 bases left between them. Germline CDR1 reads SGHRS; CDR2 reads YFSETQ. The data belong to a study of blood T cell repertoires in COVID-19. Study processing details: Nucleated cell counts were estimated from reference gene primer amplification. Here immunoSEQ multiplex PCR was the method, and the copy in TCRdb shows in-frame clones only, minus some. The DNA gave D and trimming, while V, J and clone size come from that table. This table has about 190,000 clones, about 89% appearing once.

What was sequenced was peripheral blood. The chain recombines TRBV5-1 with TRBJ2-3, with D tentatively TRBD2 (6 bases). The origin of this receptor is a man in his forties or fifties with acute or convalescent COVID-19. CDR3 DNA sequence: TGCGCCAGCAGCTTGGGACTAGTTACAGATACGCAGTATTTT. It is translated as CASSLGLVTDTQYF.